This is a list of T cell receptor beta chains from one sample in a study of T cell changes during pregnancy in multiple sclerosis. Clones were read by immunoSEQ multiplex PCR, and TCRdb kept only the in-frame ones, dropping some. The sample yields approximately 50,000 clones, about 89% seen once. Sequenced here: CD8+ T cells from peripheral blood mononuclear cells, sampled after pregnancy. These receptor sequences come from a female donor with multiple sclerosis, enrolled in a pregnancy study. Each CDR3 is given with its conserved first and last residue. D genes are given only for firm matches. Size is omitted from some rows. Given values are once, few, many or a class for expanded clones.

>-|-|TRBJ2-3|TRBV2
CASSEEQGSYTDTQYF
TGTGCCAGCAGTGAAGAGCAGGGGTCTTACACAGATACGCAGTATTTT
>-|TRBD1|TRBJ2-7|TRBV6-5
CASGQGQRSYEQYF
TGTGCCAGCGGGCAGGGACAGCGCAGTTACGAGCAGTACTTC
>-|-|TRBJ1-2|TRBV11-2
CASSLGGRGGDYGYTF
TGTGCCAGCAGCTTAGGTGGTAGGGGAGGGGACTATGGCTACACCTTC
>-|TRBD1|TRBJ2-3|TRBV7-9
CASIHGTVGTDTQYF
TGTGCCAGCATACACGGGACAGTTGGAACAGATACGCAGTATTTT
>once|-|TRBJ1-5|TRBV2
CASSDEAGEDQPQHF
TGTGCCAGCAGTGACGAAGCAGGGGAAGATCAGCCCCAGCATTTT
>-|-|TRBJ2-1|TRBV7-6
CASSLDFQGPGNEQFF
TGTGCCAGCAGCTTAGATTTCCAGGGGCCAGGGAATGAGCAGTTCTTC
>-|-|TRBJ2-7|TRBV6-5
CASRNGYEQYF
TGTGCCAGCAGAAACGGGTACGAGCAGTACTTC
>-|-|TRBJ1-5|TRBV5-6
CASSLGGGNQPQHF
TGTGCCAGCAGCTTGGGGGGGGGCAATCAGCCCCAGCATTTT
>-|-|TRBJ1-2|TRBV10-3
CAISGGDPQSYGYTF
TGTGCCATCAGTGGGGGGGACCCACAGAGCTATGGCTACACCTTC
>-|-|TRBJ1-1|TRBV6-5
CASSTTGNTEAFF
TGTGCCAGCAGTACTACAGGGAACACTGAAGCTTTCTTT
>-|TRBD2|TRBJ2-1|TRBV6-1
CASSGWTSNNEQFF
TGTGCCAGCAGTGGATGGACTAGCAATAATGAGCAGTTCTTC
>-|-|TRBJ1-5|TRBV30
CAWSDLMEAGSNQPQHF
TGTGCCTGGAGTGACCTAATGGAAGCAGGTAGCAATCAGCCCCAGCATTTT
>-|-|TRBJ2-1|TRBV9
CASSVGGTSKFF
TGTGCCAGCAGCGTAGGCGGGACCTCCAAGTTCTTC
>-|-|TRBJ2-7|TRBV29-1
CSVEIQGKPYEQYF
TGCAGCGTTGAAATCCAGGGGAAGCCCTACGAGCAGTACTTC
>-|-|TRBJ1-1|TRBV4-2
CASSQPTGLMVTEAFF
TGTGCCAGCAGCCAGCCAACAGGGCTGATGGTGACTGAAGCTTTCTTT
>-|TRBD1|TRBJ2-7|TRBV4-1
CASSQDPRTGVYEQYF
TGCGCCAGCAGCCAAGATCCCCGGACAGGGGTCTACGAGCAGTACTTC
>once|TRBD1|TRBJ1-3|TRBV5-1
CASSLGQGLIPGSGNTIYF
TGCGCCAGCAGCTTGGGACAGGGGCTTATCCCTGGCTCTGGAAACACCATATATTTT
>-|TRBD1|TRBJ2-2|TRBV5-1
CASSWRTGWTGELFF
TGCGCCAGCAGCTGGCGGACAGGGTGGACCGGGGAGCTGTTTTTT
>-|TRBD2|TRBJ2-1|TRBV6-5
CASSFSGGYNEQFF
TGTGCCAGCAGTTTTAGCGGGGGTTACAATGAGCAGTTCTTC
>-|TRBD2|TRBJ2-7|TRBV15
CATSRETSGGDEQYF
TGTGCCACCAGCAGGGAAACTAGCGGGGGAGACGAGCAGTACTTC
>-|-|TRBJ2-7|TRBV9
CASSVYSERAYEQYF
TGTGCCAGCAGCGTATATTCCGAGAGGGCCTACGAGCAGTACTTC
>-|-|TRBJ2-5|TRBV5-4
CASSLVEQETQYF
TGTGCCAGCAGCTTGGTGGAGCAAGAGACCCAGTACTTC
>-|-|TRBJ1-1|TRBV6-5
CASNHRGYVDTEAFF
TGTGCCAGCAACCACCGGGGGTACGTAGACACTGAAGCTTTCTTT
>-|TRBD1|TRBJ1-2|TRBV29-1
CSVDPSGTTGVHNYGYTF
TGCAGCGTTGACCCAAGTGGAACTACAGGGGTACATAACTATGGCTACACCTTC
>-|TRBD1|TRBJ1-1|TRBV18
CASWTGRDTEAFF
TGTGCCAGCTGGACAGGGAGGGACACTGAAGCTTTCTTT
>-|-|TRBJ1-4|TRBV4-1
CASSQDRGGQNEKLFF
TGCGCCAGCAGCCAAGATCGGGGGGGCCAAAATGAAAAACTGTTTTTT
>-|-|TRBJ2-5|TRBV5-4
CASNMGIGEGETQYF
TGTGCCAGCAATATGGGGATCGGGGAAGGAGAGACCCAGTACTTC
>-|TRBD2|TRBJ2-7|TRBV7-6
CASSSSGGDEQYF
TGTGCCAGCAGCTCCAGCGGGGGCGACGAGCAGTACTTC
>medium-sized|TRBD2|TRBJ2-7|TRBV5-6
CASRGSGGLLEEQYF
TGTGCCAGCCGGGGGAGCGGGGGGCTCCTTGAGGAGCAGTACTTC
>once|-|TRBJ2-2|TRBV7-3
CASSFRTGNTGELFF
TGTGCCAGCAGCTTTAGAACAGGAAACACCGGGGAGCTGTTTTTT
>-|TRBD1|TRBJ2-3|TRBV11-2
CASSLAPRQGPTDTQYF
TGTGCCAGCAGCTTAGCACCAAGACAGGGCCCCACAGATACGCAGTATTTT
>-|-|TRBJ1-1|TRBV14
CASSQVQNTEAFF
TGTGCCAGCAGCCAAGTTCAGAACACTGAAGCTTTCTTT
>few|TRBD1|TRBJ1-6|TRBV4-2
CASSQGDSNSPLHF
TGTGCCAGCAGCCAAGGGGACAGCAATTCACCCCTCCACTTT
>-|-|TRBJ2-1|TRBV13
CASSLDGGPYNEQFF
TGTGCCAGCAGCTTAGACGGGGGTCCCTACAATGAGCAGTTCTTC
>-|-|TRBJ2-7|TRBV27
CASSRPDSYEQYF
TGTGCCAGCAGTCGCCCGGACAGCTACGAGCAGTACTTC
>-|TRBD1|TRBJ2-3|TRBV12-5
CASGLGRQGSRTDTQYF
TGTGCTAGTGGTTTGGGAAGACAGGGCTCGCGCACAGATACGCAGTATTTT
>-|TRBD1|TRBJ1-6|TRBV4-2
CASSQDADRGGSPLHF
TGTGCCAGCAGCCAAGACGCGGACAGGGGAGGATCACCCCTCCACTTT
>-|-|TRBJ2-2|TRBV2
CASHLRVSAGELFF
TGTGCCAGCCACCTCAGGGTGTCAGCCGGGGAGCTGTTTTTT
>-|-|TRBJ2-7|TRBV11-2
CASSPPGQGEYEQYF
TGTGCCAGCAGCCCCCCAGGGCAGGGCGAGTACGAGCAGTACTTC
>-|TRBD1|TRBJ1-4|TRBV15
CATSRAGQGAREKLFF
TGTGCCACCAGCAGAGCCGGACAGGGGGCGCGTGAAAAACTGTTTTTT
>few|TRBD2|TRBJ2-5|TRBV11-2
CASSLGAGEPKTQYF
TGTGCCAGCAGCTTAGGGGCGGGGGAGCCGAAGACCCAGTACTTC
>-|TRBD1|TRBJ2-3|TRBV27
CASSFYDRGGTDTQYF
TGTGCCAGCAGTTTTTACGACAGGGGAGGCACAGATACGCAGTATTTT
>-|-|TRBJ2-1|TRBV20-1
CSAKRYNEQFF
TGCAGTGCTAAGCGGTACAATGAGCAGTTCTTC
>-|-|TRBJ2-2|TRBV27
CASSSRGSTGELFF
TGTGCCAGCAGTTCCAGGGGATCCACCGGGGAGCTGTTTTTT